This T cell receptor beta chain was identified during a study of blood T cells in healthy people across ages. Peripheral blood was drawn, approximately 9.5 milliliters per donor. Losses at the gene ends were 5 bases for V and 6 bases for J; bases not matched to a gene: 7. The CDR3 loop spans 14 amino acids. The germline V gene encodes CDR1 SGHRS and CDR2 YFSETQ. Whole-study findings and limits: In older individuals, TCR beta diversity per million T cells was lower, falling roughly linearly with age.

It was with a sample-barcoded 5' primer and a J-beta primer mix that a second PCR of roughly 7 to 11 cycles was run. Samples each returned at least 3 million CDR3-containing paired-end reads. MiXCR, run by TCRdb on the 5' RACE reads, gives a single entry per CDR3 protein. This table holds about 1.7 million distinct CDR3 sequences, 28% found once. This clonotype was observed many times. The target antigen is unknown. The clonotype was recovered from a woman in her 30s in good health. The chain combines TRBV5-1 with TRBJ2-1; 8 positions agree with TRBD2. The sample was blood. In DNA, the CDR3 is TGCGCCAGCAGGAGGGCGGGGGGACCCAATGAGCAGTTCTTC. It codes for CASRRAGGPNEQFF. Drawing the rest from reference TRBV5-1 and TRBJ2-1, the complete variable domain is KAGVTQTPRYLIKTRGQQVTLSCSPISGHRSVSWYQQTPGQGLQFLFEYFSETQRNKGNFPGRFSGRQFSNSRSEMNVSTLELGDSALYLCASRRAGGPNEQFFGPGTRLTVL.